The next 21 T cell receptor beta chains were all read from a single sample in a study of TIL therapy for anti-PD-1-resistant metastatic lung cancer. Time point described: pre-treatment sample, taken before nivolumab and TIL therapy. This was the immunoSEQ v3 assay. Assay: immunoSEQ multiplex PCR; the TCRdb copy retains only in-frame clones and omits some. The top ten hold more than 12% of the sample, which has some 43,000 clones, around 80% seen once. The sample consisted of blood, taken at baseline. These receptors all stem from a man between 65 and 79 years old with non-small cell lung cancer.

The rearrangement links TRBV7-3 to TRBJ1-6, with D maybe TRBD1 (6 bases). The CDR3 contains 15 residues. Germline assignment: CDR1 SGHTA and CDR2 FQGTGA. Trimming removed 2 bases at V and 4 bases at J, with 9 bases between. The CDR3 protein is CASSLLGQYNSPLHF. For the CDR3, the DNA is TGTGCCAGCAGCTTACTGGGACAATATAATTCACCCCTCCACTTT.

This chain connects TRBV5-6 to TRBJ1-4; D gene unclear. CDR3 length: 14 residues. V was pared by 4 bases and J by 6 bases, with 13 bases between. In germline, CDR1 is SGHDT, CDR2 YYEEEE. The CDR3 DNA sequence: TGTGCCAGCAGCCGACGGTCAGGAGATGAAAAACTGTTTTTT. As protein: CASSRRSGDEKLFF.

The genes are TRBV7-8 and TRBJ2-7, with D possibly being TRBD1 (5 bases). Germline CDR1 reads SGHVS; CDR2 reads FQNEAQ. Trimming took 1 base from V and 4 from J, leaving 11 bases between them. This CDR3 has 14 amino acids. The CDR3: CASSLDGRAYEQYF. The CDR3 DNA follows: TGTGCCAGCAGCTTAGACGGCAGGGCTTACGAGCAGTACTTC.

This clone has only a few counts. The chain employs TRBV4-1 and TRBJ1-5; unclear D gene. The CDR3 spans 13 residues. V was pared by 0 bases and J by 7 bases, with 7 bases between. Looked up from germline, CDR1 is MGHRA and CDR2 is YSYEKL. DNA of the CDR3: TGCGCCAGCAGCCAAGAGGACGCACAGCCCCAGCATTTT. Its protein is CASSQEDAQPQHF.

The rearrangement links TRBV7-9 to TRBJ2-7, with 8 bases aligning to TRBD1. CDR3 length equals 16 residues. Germline CDR1 reads SEHNR; CDR2 reads FQNEAQ (reference sequence). V was clipped by 5 bases and J by 4 bases; unmatched bases: 13. The CDR3 spells CASSLTGGNPFYEQYF. The CDR3 nucleotides are TGTGCCAGCAGCCTTACAGGGGGGAACCCTTTTTACGAGCAGTACTTC.

This sequence joins TRBV11-3 and TRBJ2-6, with no clear D. The CDR3 has 13 residues. Germline CDR1 is SGHNT and CDR2 is YENEEA. Trimming removed 5 bases from V and 4 bases from J, with 6 bases in between. This CDR3 reads CASSLGGANVLTF. Written as DNA, the CDR3 is TGTGCCAGCAGCCTAGGGGGGGCCAACGTCCTGACTTTC.

The chain combines TRBV5-1 with TRBJ2-7, with 7 bases matching TRBD1. V shed 4 bases, J shed 0 bases, and the junction held 1 base outside the gene matches. The CDR3 runs to 13 residues. Germline values: CDR1 SGHRS, CDR2 YFSETQ. CDR3: CASSRTGSYEQYF. The DNA for the CDR3 is TGCGCCAGCAGCAGGACAGGCTCCTACGAGCAGTACTTC.

This clone occurred a few times. This rearrangement joins TRBV6-1 to TRBJ2-7; D perhaps matches TRBD2 (5 bases). CDR1 is MNHNS, CDR2 SASEGT, per germline. The V end was cut by 1 base, the J end by 2 bases, with 12 bases between. The length of the CDR3 is 15 residues. The CDR3: CASSEGTSGAYEQYF. In nucleotides, the CDR3 is TGTGCCAGCAGTGAAGGAACAAGCGGAGCCTACGAGCAGTACTTC.

The chain carries TRBV4-2 and TRBJ2-5; maybe TRBD2 (5 bases). V dropped 5 bases and J dropped 4 bases, with 17 bases sitting between them. This CDR3 comprises 15 residues. In germline, CDR1 is LGHNA, CDR2 YNFKEQ. The CDR3 loop is CASSSIRTEGETQYF. For the CDR3, the DNA is TGTGCCAGCAGCTCGATAAGGACCGAGGGAGAGACCCAGTACTTC.

The chain carries TRBV28 and TRBJ1-2; no firm D call. From germline, CDR1 is MDHEN and CDR2 SYDVKM. V was trimmed by 5 bases and J by 5 bases, leaving 15 bases between them. The CDR3 has 14 residues. CDR3 nucleotide sequence: TGTGCCAGCAGTCCCGGTGTTGGGGAATATGGCTACACCTTC. Translation gives CASSPGVGEYGYTF.

The chain employs TRBV28 and TRBJ2-1, with 7 positions matching TRBD1. V shed 3 bases and J 6 bases; nucleotides not matched to a gene: 8. CDR3 length equals 15 residues. Per the germline V gene, CDR1 is MDHEN and CDR2 is SYDVKM. This chain's CDR3 is CASSFIRTGGNEQFF. The CDR3 DNA sequence: TGTGCCAGCAGTTTCATTAGGACAGGCGGCAATGAGCAGTTCTTC.

The V call is TRBV30, the J call TRBJ2-5, with 10 bases matching TRBD2. The J call may be incorrect, as the DNA end agrees better with TRBJ2-7. The CDR3 totals 16 residues. Germline assignment: CDR1 GTSNPN and CDR2 SVGIG (reference sequence). The DNA for the CDR3 is TGTGCCTGGAGTGGCCAACTAGCGGGAAGCTCCTACGAGCAGTACTTC. Protein: CAWSGQLAGSSYEQYF.

A note on this clone: Distinct nucleotide sequences in the sample also encode this CDR3. The J gene is TRBJ2-7, the V gene TRBV9, with a weak D call TRBD1 (6 bases). The V end was cut by 0 bases, the J end by 2 bases, with 9 bases between. Germline lookup yields CDR1 SGDLS and CDR2 YYNGEE. CDR3 length: 14 amino acids. The CDR3 reads CASSVEQGPYEQYF. The CDR3 DNA follows: TGTGCCAGCAGCGTAGAACAGGGACCCTACGAGCAGTACTTC. The complete variable domain, with remaining parts taken from reference TRBV9 and TRBJ2-7, reads DSGVTQTPKHLITATGQRVTLRCSPRSGDLSVYWYQQSLDQGLQFLIQYYNGEERAKGNILERFSAQQFPDLHSELNLSSLELGDSALYFCASSVEQGPYEQYFGPGTRLTVT.

V usage is TRBV29-1 and J usage is TRBJ2-1; 11 bases are shared with TRBD1. J gave up 3 bases and V 7 bases, and 11 bases lay outside the gene matches. The CDR3 totals 16 residues. Germline CDR1 SQVTM, CDR2 ANQGSEA. This CDR3 is CSGRDRGSTYYNEQFF. For the CDR3, the DNA is TGCAGCGGGCGGGACAGGGGGTCGACCTACTACAATGAGCAGTTCTTC.

The chain combines TRBV2 with TRBJ2-7; TRBD1 agrees at 11 bases. V dropped 9 bases and J dropped 4; count of bases not matched to a gene: 14. Germline CDR1 is SNHLY and CDR2 is FYNNEI. There are 16 residues in the CDR3. The CDR3 DNA reads TGTGCCAGTCCAAACTACGGGACAGGGGGTCGGTACGAGCAGTACTTC. Translated, it gives CASPNYGTGGRYEQYF.

The chain carries TRBV5-4 and TRBJ2-7; the D gene is possibly TRBD1 (7 bases). CDR1 and CDR2 (germline): SGHNT, YYREEE (reference sequence). Between the trimmed V and J ends, which lost 2 bases and 3 bases, there was a span of 18 bases. The CDR3 contains 16 residues. The CDR3 DNA follows: TGTGCCAGCAGCTTTAATCTGGCAGGGGGGATCTACGAGCAGTACTTC. This gives the protein CASSFNLAGGIYEQYF.

CDR3 nucleotides: TGCAGCGTTGTACTGACAGGGGGTGTTCTAGAGACCCAGTACTTC. Translation gives CSVVLTGGVLETQYF. V gene TRBV29-1 combines with J gene TRBJ2-5; 9 bases map to TRBD1. The J segment lost 4 bases and the V segment lost 4 bases, leaving 10 bases of the junction unmatched. The CDR3 has 15 residues. Germline assignment: CDR1 SQVTM and CDR2 ANQGSEA.

Here the CDR3 DNA reads TGTGCCAGCAGCGTAGTAGACAGCCAAGAGACCCAGTACTTC. This encodes CASSVVDSQETQYF. The chain joins TRBV9 to TRBJ2-5; perhaps TRBD1 as D (5 bases). Trimming removed 0 bases at V and 1 base at J, with 7 bases between. Germline V CDR1 and CDR2: SGDLS, YYNGEE. The CDR3 has 14 amino acids.

The chain is built from TRBV5-6 and TRBJ1-2; TRBD1 might be the D (6 bases). Germline assignment: CDR1 SGHDT and CDR2 YYEEEE. The CDR3 runs to 12 residues. V was pared by 4 bases and J by 5 bases, with 9 bases between. This CDR3 reads CASSITGYGYTF. CDR3 DNA sequence: TGTGCCAGCAGCATCACAGGGTATGGCTACACCTTC.

The V and J genes are TRBV5-6 and TRBJ2-1; D assignment may be TRBD1 or TRBD2 (5 bases each). V dropped 2 bases and J dropped 0 bases, with 9 bases sitting between them. CDR3 size: 15 residues. Germline CDR1 SGHDT, CDR2 YYEEEE. CDR3 region: CASSFLGTSYNEQFF. CDR3 nucleotide sequence: TGTGCCAGCAGCTTTCTCGGGACCTCCTACAATGAGCAGTTCTTC.

This clone was observed a few times. The rearrangement uses TRBV27 and TRBJ2-7; D may be TRBD1 (6 bases). This CDR3 spans 17 amino acids. Per the germline V gene, CDR1 is MNHEY and CDR2 is SMNVEV (reference sequence). The V gene lost 3 bases and the J gene lost 4 bases, with 22 bases spanning the gap. CDR3 in DNA: TGTGCCAGCAGTTTGTCTGCCGGGATCAGGGGCACGTACGAGCAGTACTTC. Amino acids: CASSLSAGIRGTYEQYF.